This TCR beta chain was found in a study of technical replicates of blood from several donors. Sequencing was performed with immunoSEQ multiplex PCR; in TCRdb, only in-frame clones are kept and a portion is missing. The data show around 100,000 clones, nearly 96% seen once. Germline V lookup: CDR1 SGHDT, CDR2 YYEEEE. The CDR3 is 15 amino acids. Trimming cost V 1 base and J 3 bases, with 11 bases left between them. The chain is built from TRBV5-6 and TRBJ2-1; possibly TRBD2 for D (6 bases). The sequenced material came from T cells isolated from PBMCs. The receptor's source is a human donor in good health. The chain's CDR3 is CASSLFSGYYNEQFF. CDR3 DNA sequence: TGTGCCAGCAGCTTGTTTAGCGGATACTACAATGAGCAGTTCTTC.